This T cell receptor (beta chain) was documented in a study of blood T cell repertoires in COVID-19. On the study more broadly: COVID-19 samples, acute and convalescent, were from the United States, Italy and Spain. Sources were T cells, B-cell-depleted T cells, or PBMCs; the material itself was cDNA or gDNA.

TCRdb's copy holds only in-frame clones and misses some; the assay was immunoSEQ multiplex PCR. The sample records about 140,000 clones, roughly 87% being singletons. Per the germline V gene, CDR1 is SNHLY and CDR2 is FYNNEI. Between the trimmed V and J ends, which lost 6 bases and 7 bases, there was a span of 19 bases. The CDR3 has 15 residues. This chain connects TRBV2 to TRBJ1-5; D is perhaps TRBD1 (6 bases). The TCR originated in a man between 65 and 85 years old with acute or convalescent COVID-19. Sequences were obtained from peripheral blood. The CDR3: CASSGNWGGGQPQHF. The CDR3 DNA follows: TGTGCCAGCAGCGGAAACTGGGGGGGCGGCCAGCCCCAGCATTTT.